This is a list of T cell receptor beta chains from one sample in a study of Ad26.COV2.S vaccination and SARS-CoV-2 variants. Profiled with immunoSEQ multiplex PCR; TCRdb holds only in-frame clones, not every one. The top ten clones hold 9.5% to 15% of a sample with approximately 480,000 clones, around 88% of them seen once. This material consisted of peripheral blood, taken in a trial of Ad26.COV2.S vaccine versus placebo. These receptor sequences come from a person between 18 and 60 years old who received the Ad26.COV2.S COVID-19 vaccine or a placebo. Both conserved end residues are part of each CDR3. D genes are given only for firm matches. Clone size appears in some rows only: once, few, many, or a class for an expanded clone.

clone_size	v_call	j_call	d_call	cdr3_aa	cdr3_nt
NA	TRBV7-3	TRBJ2-1	NA	CASSLLGSDEQFF	TGTGCCAGCAGCTTGTTGGGGAGCGATGAGCAGTTCTTC
NA	TRBV10-3	TRBJ2-7	TRBD1	CAISRDRDSYEQYF	TGTGCCATCAGCCGGGACAGGGATTCCTACGAGCAGTACTTC
NA	TRBV5-1	TRBJ2-2	TRBD2	CASSLPPLTSGRTTGELFF	TGCGCCAGCAGCTTGCCACCACTAACTAGCGGGAGGACCACCGGGGAGCTGTTTTTT
NA	TRBV30	TRBJ2-7	NA	CAWSPGLPYEQYF	TGTGCCTGGAGTCCAGGATTACCCTACGAGCAGTACTTC
NA	TRBV18	TRBJ2-7	NA	CASSLLGESYEQYF	TGTGCCAGCTCACTATTAGGGGAGTCCTACGAGCAGTACTTC
NA	TRBV28	TRBJ2-3	TRBD2	CASSPPGLVADTQYF	TGTGCCAGCAGTCCCCCGGGACTAGTTGCAGATACGCAGTATTTT
NA	TRBV6-5	TRBJ1-5	NA	CASGRVTNQPQHF	TGTGCCAGCGGACGGGTCACCAATCAGCCCCAGCATTTT
NA	TRBV10-3	TRBJ1-2	NA	CAISESRGRGYGYTF	TGTGCCATCAGTGAGTCGAGGGGCAGAGGCTATGGCTACACCTTC
few	TRBV19	TRBJ1-3	NA	CASKNGNSGNTIYF	TGTGCCAGTAAGAACGGCAACTCTGGAAACACCATATATTTT
NA	TRBV10-3	TRBJ1-2	NA	CAISESEGVRGYTF	TGTGCCATCAGTGAGTCGGAAGGGGTTAGGGGCTACACCTTC
few	TRBV4-1	TRBJ1-2	NA	CASPETGGQNYGYTF	TGCGCCAGCCCCGAGACGGGAGGGCAAAACTATGGCTACACCTTC
NA	TRBV6-2/TRBV6-3	TRBJ2-3	NA	CASSYSSSADTQYF	TGTGCCAGCAGTTACTCGAGTTCGGCTGATACGCAGTATTTT
NA	TRBV7-2	TRBJ2-1	TRBD2	CASSPELAGVSNEQFF	TGTGCCAGCAGCCCAGAGTTAGCGGGAGTTTCAAATGAGCAGTTCTTC
NA	TRBV5-4	TRBJ1-1	NA	CASSPVTRNTEAFF	TGTGCCAGCAGCCCCGTAACCCGAAACACTGAAGCTTTCTTT
many	TRBV19	TRBJ2-1	NA	CASSTGDNEQFF	TGTGCCAGTAGTACCGGGGACAATGAGCAGTTCTTC
NA	TRBV4-2	TRBJ1-2	NA	CASSQSDRDNYGYTF	TGTGCCAGCAGCCAAAGCGATAGGGATAACTATGGCTACACCTTC
NA	TRBV4-1	TRBJ1-1	NA	CASSQEARGVNTEAFF	TGCGCCAGCAGCCAAGAGGCACGGGGAGTGAACACTGAAGCTTTCTTT
NA	TRBV7-9	TRBJ2-7	NA	CASSPPGAWGLNPYEQYF	TGTGCCAGCAGCCCGCCCGGTGCCTGGGGTCTCAACCCCTACGAGCAGTACTTC
NA	TRBV7-8	TRBJ2-2	TRBD2	CASSLSAGGQNTGELFF	TGTGCCAGCAGCTTATCAGCGGGAGGGCAAAACACCGGGGAGCTGTTTTTT
NA	TRBV19	TRBJ1-2	NA	CASSIDRIYGYTF	TGTGCCAGTAGTATAGACAGAATCTATGGCTACACCTTC
NA	TRBV4-3	TRBJ1-1	NA	CASSQVGGAGEAFF	TGCGCCAGCAGCCAAGTCGGGGGGGCAGGTGAAGCTTTCTTT
NA	TRBV6-5	TRBJ2-3	NA	CASREGPADTQYF	TGTGCCAGCAGGGAGGGCCCCGCAGATACGCAGTATTTT
NA	TRBV7-3	TRBJ2-2	TRBD2	CASSLTTGGPGGELFF	TGTGCCAGCAGCTTAACAACGGGAGGGCCAGGCGGGGAGCTGTTTTTT